This section outlines one T cell receptor beta chain sequence together with its context. Trimming took 4 bases from V and 3 from J; bases not matched to a gene: 7. The V gene's germline CDR1 is SEHNR and CDR2 FQNEAQ (reference sequence). The CDR3 is 15 residues long. The data were produced by immunoSEQ multiplex PCR, yet TCRdb's version contains in-frame clones alone and is incomplete. The top ten hold around 7.6% of the sample, which has 90,000 to 150,000 clones, roughly nine tenths seen once. The data derive from a study of control samples from healthy donors and cancer patients. The sequence derives from a woman between 18 and 29 years old in good health. Sequenced sample: blood. This chain uses TRBV7-9 with TRBJ1-2; 8 bases map to TRBD1. The DNA of the CDR3 is TGTGCCAGCAGCTCGTACAGGGGGGCGGACTATGGCTACACCTTC. Its protein is CASSSYRGADYGYTF.